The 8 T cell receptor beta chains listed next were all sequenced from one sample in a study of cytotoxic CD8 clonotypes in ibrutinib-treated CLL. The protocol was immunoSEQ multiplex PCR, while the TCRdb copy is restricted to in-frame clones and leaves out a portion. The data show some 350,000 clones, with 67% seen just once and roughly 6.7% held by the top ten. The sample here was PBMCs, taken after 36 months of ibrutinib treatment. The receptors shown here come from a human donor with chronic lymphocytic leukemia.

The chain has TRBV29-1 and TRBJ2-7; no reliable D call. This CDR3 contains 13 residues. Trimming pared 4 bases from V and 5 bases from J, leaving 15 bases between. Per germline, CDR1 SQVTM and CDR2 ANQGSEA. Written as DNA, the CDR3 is TGCAGCGTTGGTGAAGGGTTAGGAGACGAGCAGTACTTC. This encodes CSVGEGLGDEQYF.

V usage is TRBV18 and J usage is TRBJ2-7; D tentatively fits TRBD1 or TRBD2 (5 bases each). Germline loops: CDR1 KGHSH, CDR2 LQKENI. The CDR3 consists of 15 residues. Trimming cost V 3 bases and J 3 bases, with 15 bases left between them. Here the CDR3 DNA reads TGTGCCAGCTCACCCGCCATGGGGACCCTCTACGAGCAGTACTTC. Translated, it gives CASSPAMGTLYEQYF.

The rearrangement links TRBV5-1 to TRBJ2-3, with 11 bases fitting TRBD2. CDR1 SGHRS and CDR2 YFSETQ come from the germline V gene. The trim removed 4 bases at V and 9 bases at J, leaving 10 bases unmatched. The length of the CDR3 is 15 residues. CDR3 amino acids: CASSRELAGVRTQYF. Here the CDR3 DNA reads TGCGCCAGCAGCCGGGAACTAGCGGGGGTGAGGACGCAGTATTTT.

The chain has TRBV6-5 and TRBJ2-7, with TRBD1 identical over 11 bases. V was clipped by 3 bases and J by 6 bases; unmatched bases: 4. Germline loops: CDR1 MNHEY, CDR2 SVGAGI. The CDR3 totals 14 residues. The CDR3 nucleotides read TGTGCCAGCAGTTATTGGGACAGGGGGTCCGAGCAGTACTTC. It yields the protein CASSYWDRGSEQYF.

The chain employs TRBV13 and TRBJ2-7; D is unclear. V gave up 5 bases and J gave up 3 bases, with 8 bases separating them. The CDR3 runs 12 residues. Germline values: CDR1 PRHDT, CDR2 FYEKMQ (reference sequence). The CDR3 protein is CASSASGYEQYF. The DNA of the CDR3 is TGTGCCAGCAGCGCATCGGGCTACGAGCAGTACTTC.

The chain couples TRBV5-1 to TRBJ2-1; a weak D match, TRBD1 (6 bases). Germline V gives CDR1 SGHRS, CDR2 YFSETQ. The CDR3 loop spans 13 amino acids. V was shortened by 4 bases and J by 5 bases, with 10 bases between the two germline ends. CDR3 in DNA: TGCGCCAGCAGCCAGGACAGTAACAATGAGCAGTTCTTC. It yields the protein CASSQDSNNEQFF. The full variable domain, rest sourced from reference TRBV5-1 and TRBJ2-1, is KAGVTQTPRYLIKTRGQQVTLSCSPISGHRSVSWYQQTPGQGLQFLFEYFSETQRNKGNFPGRFSGRQFSNSRSEMNVSTLELGDSALYLCASSQDSNNEQFFGPGTRLTVL.

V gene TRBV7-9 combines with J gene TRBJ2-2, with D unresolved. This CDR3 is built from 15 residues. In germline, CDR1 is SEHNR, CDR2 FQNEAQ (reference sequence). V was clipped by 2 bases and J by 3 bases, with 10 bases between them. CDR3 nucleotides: TGTGCCAGCAGCTTAAAGGCAACCTACACCGGGGAGCTGTTTTTT. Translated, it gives CASSLKATYTGELFF.

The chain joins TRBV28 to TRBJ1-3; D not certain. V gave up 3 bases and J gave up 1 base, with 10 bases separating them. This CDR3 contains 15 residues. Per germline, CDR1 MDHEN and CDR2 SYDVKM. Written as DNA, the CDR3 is TGTGCCAGCAGTTTTAGAGTACCTTCTGGAAACACCATATATTTT. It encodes CASSFRVPSGNTIYF.